This T cell receptor beta chain was observed in a study of T cell changes during pregnancy in multiple sclerosis. Germline CDR1 is MNHEY and CDR2 is SVGAGI. The CDR3 runs to 12 residues. V lost 4 bases and J lost 5, with 5 bases in between. The method was immunoSEQ multiplex PCR; TCRdb's version includes in-frame clones alone and lacks a portion of them. The sample holds approximately 85,000 clones, about nine tenths seen once. The V and J genes are TRBV6-5 and TRBJ1-4, with D unresolved. The sequence derives from a female donor with multiple sclerosis, enrolled in a pregnancy study. The sample here was peripheral blood, taken in the first trimester of pregnancy. The DNA for the CDR3 is TGTGCCAGCAGTTCTCTAAATGAAAAACTGTTTTTT. This encodes CASSSLNEKLFF.